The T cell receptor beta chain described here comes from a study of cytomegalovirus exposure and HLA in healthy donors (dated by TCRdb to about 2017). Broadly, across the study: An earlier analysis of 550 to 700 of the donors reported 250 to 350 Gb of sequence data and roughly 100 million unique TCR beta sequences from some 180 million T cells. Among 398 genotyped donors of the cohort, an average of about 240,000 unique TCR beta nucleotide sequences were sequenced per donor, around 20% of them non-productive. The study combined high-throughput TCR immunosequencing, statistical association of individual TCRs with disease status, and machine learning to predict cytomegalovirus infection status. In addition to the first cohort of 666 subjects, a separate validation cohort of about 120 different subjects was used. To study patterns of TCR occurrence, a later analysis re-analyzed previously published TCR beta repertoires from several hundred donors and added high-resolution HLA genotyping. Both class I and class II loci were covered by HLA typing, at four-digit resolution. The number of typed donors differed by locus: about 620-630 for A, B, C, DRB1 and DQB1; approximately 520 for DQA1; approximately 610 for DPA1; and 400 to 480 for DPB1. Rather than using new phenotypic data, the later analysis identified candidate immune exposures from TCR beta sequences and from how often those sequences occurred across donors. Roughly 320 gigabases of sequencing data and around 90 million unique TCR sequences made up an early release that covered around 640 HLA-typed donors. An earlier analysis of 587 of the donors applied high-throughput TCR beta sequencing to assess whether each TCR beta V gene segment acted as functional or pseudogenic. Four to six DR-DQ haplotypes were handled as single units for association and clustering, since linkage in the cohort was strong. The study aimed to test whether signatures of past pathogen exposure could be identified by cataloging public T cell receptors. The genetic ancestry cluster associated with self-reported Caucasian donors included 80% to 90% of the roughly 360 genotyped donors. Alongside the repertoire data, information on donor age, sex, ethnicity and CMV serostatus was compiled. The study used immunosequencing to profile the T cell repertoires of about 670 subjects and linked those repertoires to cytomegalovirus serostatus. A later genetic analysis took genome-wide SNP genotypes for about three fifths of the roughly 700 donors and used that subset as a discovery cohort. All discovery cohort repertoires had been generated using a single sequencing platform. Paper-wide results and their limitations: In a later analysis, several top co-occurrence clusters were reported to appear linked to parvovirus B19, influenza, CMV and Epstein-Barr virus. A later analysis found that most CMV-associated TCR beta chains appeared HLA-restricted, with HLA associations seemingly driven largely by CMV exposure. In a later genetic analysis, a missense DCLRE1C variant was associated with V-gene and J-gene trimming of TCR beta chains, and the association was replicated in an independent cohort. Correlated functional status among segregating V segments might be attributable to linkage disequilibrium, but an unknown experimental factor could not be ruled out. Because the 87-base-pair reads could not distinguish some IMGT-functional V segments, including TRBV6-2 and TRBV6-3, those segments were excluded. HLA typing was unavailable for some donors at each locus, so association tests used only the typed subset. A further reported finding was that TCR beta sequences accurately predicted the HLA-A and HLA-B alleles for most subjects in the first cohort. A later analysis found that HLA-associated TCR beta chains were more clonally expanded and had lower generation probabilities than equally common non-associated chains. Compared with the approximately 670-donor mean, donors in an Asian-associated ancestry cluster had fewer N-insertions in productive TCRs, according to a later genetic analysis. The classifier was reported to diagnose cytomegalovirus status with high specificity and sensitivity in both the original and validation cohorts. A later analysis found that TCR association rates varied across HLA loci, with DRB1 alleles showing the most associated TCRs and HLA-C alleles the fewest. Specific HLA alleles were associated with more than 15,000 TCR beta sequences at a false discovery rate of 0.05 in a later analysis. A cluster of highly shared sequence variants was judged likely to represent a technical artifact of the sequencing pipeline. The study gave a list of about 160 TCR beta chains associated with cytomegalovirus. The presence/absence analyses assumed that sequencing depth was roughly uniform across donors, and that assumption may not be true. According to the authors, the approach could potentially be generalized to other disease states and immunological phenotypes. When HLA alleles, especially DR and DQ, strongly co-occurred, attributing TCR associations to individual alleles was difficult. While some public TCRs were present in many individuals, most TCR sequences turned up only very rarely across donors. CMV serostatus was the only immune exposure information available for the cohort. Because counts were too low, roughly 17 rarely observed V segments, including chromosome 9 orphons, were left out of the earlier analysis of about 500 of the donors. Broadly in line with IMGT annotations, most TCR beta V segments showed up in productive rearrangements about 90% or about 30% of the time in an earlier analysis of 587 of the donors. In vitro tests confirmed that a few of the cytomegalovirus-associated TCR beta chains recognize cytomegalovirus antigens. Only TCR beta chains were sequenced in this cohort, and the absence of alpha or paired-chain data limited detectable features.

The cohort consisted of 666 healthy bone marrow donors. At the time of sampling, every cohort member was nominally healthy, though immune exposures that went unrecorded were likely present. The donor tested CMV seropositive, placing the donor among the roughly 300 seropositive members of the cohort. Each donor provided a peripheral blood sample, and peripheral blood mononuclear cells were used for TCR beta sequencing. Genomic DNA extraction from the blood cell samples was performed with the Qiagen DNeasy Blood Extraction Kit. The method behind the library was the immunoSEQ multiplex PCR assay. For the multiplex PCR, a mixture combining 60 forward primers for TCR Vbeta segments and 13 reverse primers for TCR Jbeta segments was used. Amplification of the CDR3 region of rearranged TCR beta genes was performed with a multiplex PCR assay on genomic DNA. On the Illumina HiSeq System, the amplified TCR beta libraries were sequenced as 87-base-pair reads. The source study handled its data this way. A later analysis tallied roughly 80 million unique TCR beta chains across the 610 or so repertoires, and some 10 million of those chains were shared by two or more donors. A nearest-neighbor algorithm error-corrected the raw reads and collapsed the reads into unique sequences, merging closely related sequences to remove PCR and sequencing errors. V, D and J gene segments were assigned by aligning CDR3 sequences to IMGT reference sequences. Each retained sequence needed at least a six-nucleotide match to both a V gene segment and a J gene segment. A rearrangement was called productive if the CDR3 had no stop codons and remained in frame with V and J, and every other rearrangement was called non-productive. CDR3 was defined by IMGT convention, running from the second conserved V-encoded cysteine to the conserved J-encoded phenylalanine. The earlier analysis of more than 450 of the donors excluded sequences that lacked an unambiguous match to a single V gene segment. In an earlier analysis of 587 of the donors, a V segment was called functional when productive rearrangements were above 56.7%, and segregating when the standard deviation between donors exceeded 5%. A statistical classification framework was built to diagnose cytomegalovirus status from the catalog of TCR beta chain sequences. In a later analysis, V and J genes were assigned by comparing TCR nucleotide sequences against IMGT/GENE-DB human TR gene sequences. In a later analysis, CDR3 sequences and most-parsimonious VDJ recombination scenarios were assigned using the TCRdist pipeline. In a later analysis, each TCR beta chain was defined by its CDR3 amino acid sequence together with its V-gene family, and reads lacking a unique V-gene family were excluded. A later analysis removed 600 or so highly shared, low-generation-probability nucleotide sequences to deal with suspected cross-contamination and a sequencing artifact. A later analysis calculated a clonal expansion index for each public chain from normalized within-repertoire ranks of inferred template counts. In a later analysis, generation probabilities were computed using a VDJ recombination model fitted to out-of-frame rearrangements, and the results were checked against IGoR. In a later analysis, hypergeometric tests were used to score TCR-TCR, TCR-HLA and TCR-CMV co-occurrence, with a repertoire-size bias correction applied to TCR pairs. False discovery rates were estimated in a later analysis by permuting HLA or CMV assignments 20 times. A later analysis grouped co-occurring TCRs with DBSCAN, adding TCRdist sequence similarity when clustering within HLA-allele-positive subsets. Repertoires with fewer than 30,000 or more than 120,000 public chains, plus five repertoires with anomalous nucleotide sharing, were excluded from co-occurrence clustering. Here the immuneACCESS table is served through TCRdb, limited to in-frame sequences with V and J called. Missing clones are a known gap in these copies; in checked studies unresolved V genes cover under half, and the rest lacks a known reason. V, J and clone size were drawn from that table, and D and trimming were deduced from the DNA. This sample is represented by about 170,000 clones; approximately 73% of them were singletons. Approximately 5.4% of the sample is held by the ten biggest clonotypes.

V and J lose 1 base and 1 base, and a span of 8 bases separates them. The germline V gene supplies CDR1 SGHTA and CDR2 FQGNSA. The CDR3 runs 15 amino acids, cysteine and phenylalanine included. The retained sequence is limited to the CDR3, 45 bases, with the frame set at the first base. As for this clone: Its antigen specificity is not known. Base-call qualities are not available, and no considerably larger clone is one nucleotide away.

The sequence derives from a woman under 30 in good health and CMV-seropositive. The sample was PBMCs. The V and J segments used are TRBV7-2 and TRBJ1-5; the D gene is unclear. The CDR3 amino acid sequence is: CASSLVPRSNQPQHF. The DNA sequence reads TGTGCCAGCAGCTTAGTCCCACGGAGCAATCAGCCCCAGCATTTT.